Below are 20 T cell receptor beta chains sequenced from a single sample in a study of T cell repertoires in cytomegalovirus infection. TCRdb analysed the reads with MiXCR anew, one entry per CDR3 protein. This repertoire shows fewer than 550,000 distinct CDR3 sequences, approximately 16% found once; its top ten account for more than 20%. Sequenced: CD8+ T cells from PBMCs. Source of these receptors: a human donor in good health (CMV status not recorded). Some clones in this sample may be carry-over from other donors' samples.

This clonotype came up a few times. The chain is built from TRBV15 and TRBJ2-4; D may be TRBD1 (6 bases). V lost 7 bases and J 4 bases, leaving 23 bases between the germline ends. From germline, CDR1 is LNHNV and CDR2 YYDKDF (reference sequence). CDR3 length equals 17 residues. DNA of the CDR3: TGTGCCACCACCCCCCAGGGGCAACTTCCCTCAAAAAACATTCAGTACTTC. This translates into CATTPQGQLPSKNIQYF.

The CDR3 is CASSPDRCVNEQFF. As DNA, the CDR3 is TGTGCCAGCAGCCCGGACAGGTGCGTAAATGAGCAGTTCTTC. This sequence joins TRBV13 and TRBJ2-1, with 7 bases aligning to TRBD1. Germline V lookup: CDR1 PRHDT, CDR2 FYEKMQ (reference sequence). The CDR3 is 14 amino acids. The V segment lost 5 bases and the J segment 7 bases; nucleotides outside the gene matches: 8.

This clonotype was counted ten times or more. The chain employs TRBV7-9 and TRBJ2-5, with D perhaps TRBD2 (5 bases). CDR1 SEHNR and CDR2 FQNEAQ come from the germline V gene (reference sequence). V lost 3 bases to trimming and J lost 0 bases, with 17 bases between them. The CDR3 extends over 17 amino acids. The CDR3 loop is CASSFGLGSLHQETQYF. In nucleotides, the CDR3 is TGTGCCAGCAGCTTTGGTCTAGGGAGTTTGCACCAAGAGACCCAGTACTTC.

A few counts support this clonotype. The J gene is TRBJ1-2, the V gene TRBV12-3 or TRBV12-4; TRBD1 is a possible D gene (5 bases). The CDR3 sequence is 15 residues long. Trimming took 5 bases from V and 3 from J, leaving 16 bases between them. The CDR3 DNA reads TGTGCCAGCAGTACTACAGGCGCAGAGTACTATGGCTACACCTTC. Translating it yields CASSTTGAEYYGYTF.

In its sample, this clonotype was seen a few times. The chain has TRBV9 and TRBJ2-3; the D is unclear. Germline values: CDR1 SGDLS, CDR2 YYNGEE. CDR3 length: 14 residues. V gave up 7 bases and J gave up 0 bases, with 12 bases separating them. In DNA form, the CDR3 reads TGTGCCAGCGGCATGTACGGAAGCACAGATACGCAGTATTTT. It encodes CASGMYGSTDTQYF.

This chain joins TRBV12-5 and TRBJ1-1; no firm D call. V was pared by 7 bases and J by 6 bases, with 12 bases between. CDR1 is LGHNT and CDR2 is FRNRAP in the germline V gene. This CDR3 spans 12 amino acids. The CDR3 here is CASALPGAEAFF. CDR3 nucleotide sequence: TGTGCTAGTGCCCTCCCTGGCGCTGAAGCTTTCTTT.

The CDR3, as DNA: TGCGCCAGCAGCTTATGGACAGGGGAGGGGAACACTGAAGCTTTCTTT. The encoded protein is CASSLWTGEGNTEAFF. This chain links TRBV5-1 with TRBJ1-1; 9 bases fit TRBD1. CDR1 and CDR2 (germline): SGHRS, YFSETQ. Trimming cost V 2 bases and J 1 base; bases outside gene matches: 6. There are 16 residues in the CDR3.

Only a few counts were recorded for this clonotype. V gene TRBV27 combines with J gene TRBJ2-5; 10 bases align to TRBD2. This CDR3 spans 14 amino acids. Trimming removed 5 bases from V and 5 bases from J; junction bases left unmatched: 5. CDR1 and CDR2 (germline): MNHEY, SMNVEV (reference sequence). In nucleotides, the CDR3 is TGTGCCAGCAGTGCTAGCGGGAGTGGCGAGACCCAGTACTTC. This codes for CASSASGSGETQYF.

This clonotype was recorded a few times. The chain is built from TRBV12-3 or TRBV12-4 and TRBJ2-1, with TRBD1 as a possible D gene (7 bases). V was cut by 5 bases and J by 0 bases, with 20 bases left in between. The CDR3 has 18 amino acids. The CDR3 coding sequence is TGTGCCAGCAGTCCCCAACTGGAGGGGGCGGACTCCTACAATGAGCAGTTCTTC. Protein: CASSPQLEGADSYNEQFF.

CDR3 sequence (DNA): TGTGCCAGCAGCTTTGCACTAGCGTCGGAATACAATGAGCAGTTCTTC. Its protein is CASSFALASEYNEQFF. The V gene is TRBV12-3 or TRBV12-4, the J gene TRBJ2-1; 7 positions agree with TRBD2. V lost 6 bases, J lost 4 bases, and 12 bases stayed unmatched. The CDR3 sequence is 16 residues long.

CDR3 in amino acids: CASNTLGDEQFF. CDR3 DNA: TGTGCCAGCAATACCTTGGGGGATGAGCAGTTCTTC. The gene calls are TRBV9 and TRBJ2-1; tentatively, D is TRBD1 or TRBD2 (5 bases each). CDR1 and CDR2 from the germline V gene are SGDLS and YYNGEE. The CDR3 totals 12 residues. The V gene lost 6 bases and the J gene lost 8 bases, with 12 bases spanning the gap.

The rearrangement uses TRBV20-1 and TRBJ2-2; 9 bases line up with TRBD1. Germline CDR1 DFQATT, CDR2 SNEGSKA (reference sequence). The CDR3 consists of 17 residues. V lost 6 bases, J lost 0 bases, and 11 bases stayed unmatched. The CDR3 DNA follows: TGCAGTGCGGTGCCCTGGACAGGGGCCTCGAACACCGGGGAGCTGTTTTTT. Translating gives CSAVPWTGASNTGELFF.

This clonotype was picked up a small number of times. The chain has TRBV12-3 or TRBV12-4 and TRBJ2-3; 9 nucleotides align to TRBD2. The CDR3 consists of 16 residues. The junction had 6 bases not matched to a gene; V was cut back by 3 bases and J by 2 bases. The CDR3 loop is CASSLILAGTTDTQYF. The CDR3 DNA sequence: TGTGCCAGCAGTTTGATCCTAGCGGGGACCACAGATACGCAGTATTTT.

The chain carries TRBV19 and TRBJ2-7; D unclear. Germline assignment: CDR1 LNHDA and CDR2 SQIVND (reference sequence). The V end lost 4 bases, the J end lost 6 bases, and 19 bases lay between the germline ends. The CDR3 loop spans 15 amino acids. The CDR3 loop reads CASSTSRSLLREQYF. CDR3 nucleotides: TGTGCCAGTAGTACGTCAAGGTCCCTCCTACGCGAGCAGTACTTC.

The rearrangement joins TRBV5-6 to TRBJ2-1; D gene uncertain. This CDR3 has 14 residues. V was pared by 4 bases and J by 5 bases, with 13 bases between. Germline values: CDR1 SGHDT, CDR2 YYEEEE. CDR3 in amino acids: CASSPENQNNEQFF. The CDR3, as DNA: TGTGCCAGCAGCCCCGAGAACCAGAACAATGAGCAGTTCTTC.

The chain recombines TRBV11-2 with TRBJ1-2; no firm D call. The germline V gene has CDR1 SGHAT and CDR2 FQNNGV. The CDR3 loop spans 15 amino acids. V shed 8 bases and J shed 8 bases, with 24 bases lying between them. CDR3 region: CASGKMTRAKRGYTF. DNA of the CDR3: TGTGCCAGCGGAAAGATGACAAGGGCGAAGCGGGGCTACACCTTC.

This clonotype was counted many times. This CDR3 reads CASSLFAGTEAFF. The DNA for the CDR3 is TGTGCCAGCAGTTTATTTGCAGGGACTGAAGCTTTCTTT. The V call is TRBV27, the J call TRBJ1-1, with D perhaps TRBD1 (5 bases). Deletions cut 1 base from V and 5 bases from J, with 8 bases between. The germline gives CDR1 MNHEY, CDR2 SMNVEV (reference sequence). CDR3 size: 13 residues.

The table lists this clonotype with a few counts. The CDR3 loop reads CASIPERDRNTDTQYF. The CDR3 coding sequence is TGTGCCAGCATCCCCGAGCGGGACCGTAACACAGATACGCAGTATTTT. This chain links TRBV6-6 with TRBJ2-3; 7 bases agree with TRBD2. Trimming at V came to 7 bases and at J to 2 bases, leaving 12 bases not matched to a gene. The CDR3 totals 16 residues. The germline V gene encodes CDR1 MNHNY and CDR2 SVGAGI (reference sequence).

The chain combines TRBV29-1 with TRBJ2-3; maybe TRBD1 (6 bases). CDR1 and CDR2 from the germline V gene are SQVTM and ANQGSEA. The CDR3 runs 15 residues. V was clipped by 5 bases and J by 0 bases, with 15 bases between them. The DNA for the CDR3 is TGCAGCGTTCCCCAGGACAGTTTGAGCACAGATACGCAGTATTTT. Protein sequence: CSVPQDSLSTDTQYF.

The V and J genes are TRBV3-1 and TRBJ2-7; D may match TRBD1 or TRBD2 (5 bases each). Germline V gives CDR1 LGHDT, CDR2 YNNKEL (reference sequence). This CDR3 comprises 14 residues. V was cut by 1 base and J by 3 bases, with 10 bases left in between. The CDR3 nucleotides read TGTGCCAGCAGCCAAGGGGACCTCTTCTACGAGCAGTACTTC. This gives the protein CASSQGDLFYEQYF.